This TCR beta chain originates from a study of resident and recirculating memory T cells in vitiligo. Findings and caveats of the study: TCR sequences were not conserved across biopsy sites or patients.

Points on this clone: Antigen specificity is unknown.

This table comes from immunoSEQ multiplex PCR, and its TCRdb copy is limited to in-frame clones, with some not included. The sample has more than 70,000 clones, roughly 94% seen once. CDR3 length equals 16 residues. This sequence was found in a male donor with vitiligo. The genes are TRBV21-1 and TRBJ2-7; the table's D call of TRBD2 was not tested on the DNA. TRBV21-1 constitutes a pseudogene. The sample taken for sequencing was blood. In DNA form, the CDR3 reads TGTGCCAGCAGCAAATATGAGACTAGCGGGGTCTACGAGCAGTACTTC. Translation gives CASSKYETSGVYEQYF.